The clone carrying this T cell receptor (beta chain) was seen repeatedly, ten times or more. The data stem from a study of T cells of healthy individuals. Trimming at V came to 2 bases and at J to 3 bases, leaving 10 bases not matched to a gene. Looked up from germline, CDR1 is KGHSH and CDR2 is LQKENI. This CDR3 has 17 amino acids. TCRdb analysed the 5' RACE reads with MiXCR anew, one entry per CDR3 protein. Among about 41,000 distinct CDR3 sequences listed, about 4.2% were seen once. The receptor's source is a human donor in good health. The chain combines TRBV18 with TRBJ1-2, with 9 bases that match TRBD1. The CDR3 sequence: CASSPSTGTGMDYGYTF. Written as DNA, the CDR3 is TGTGCCAGCTCACCATCCACCGGGACAGGGATGGACTATGGCTACACCTTC.